These T cell receptor beta chains were read from a single sample in a study of control samples from healthy donors and cancer patients. TCRdb's table, derived via immunoSEQ multiplex PCR, lists solely in-frame clones and lacks some. The table records 120,000 or so clones, around 90% of them present only once. Specimen: blood. The origin of the receptors is a man younger than 35 in good health. Each CDR3 is given without its conserved first and last residue. Each record gives: V gene, J gene, CDR3 protein.

>TRBV9|TRBJ2-1
ASSVGTSGGAYNEQF
>TRBV6-5|TRBJ1-1
ASSYSLLNTEAF
>TRBV6-5|TRBJ2-7
ASSYSLQTYEQY
>TRBV5-1|TRBJ2-7
ASRDSTGSEQY
>TRBV7-9|TRBJ2-7
ASSTTRGTGRVYEQY
>TRBV7-9|TRBJ1-1
ASSSRKGQRAEAF
>TRBV3-1/TRBV3-2|TRBJ1-5
ASSQGSNQPQH
>TRBV5-4|TRBJ2-1
ASSSRASGGAGQF
>TRBV3-1/TRBV3-2|TRBJ2-5
ASSQDEHAQY
>TRBV29-1|TRBJ1-1
SVATAMNTEAF
>TRBV12-3/TRBV12-4|TRBJ2-5
ASSLRGTQY
>TRBV7-9|TRBJ1-1
ASSTTGLNTEAF
>TRBV5-1|TRBJ2-7
ASSGEGWQGGGEQY
>TRBV7-2|TRBJ1-4
ASSLEIGAKNEKLF
>TRBV6-4|TRBJ2-6
ASSPQGEVSGANVLT
>TRBV25-1|TRBJ2-3
ASSGLRTDTQY
>TRBV27|TRBJ2-1
ASSLGGITTGNEQF
>TRBV5-1|TRBJ2-7
ASSLEGYEQY
>TRBV6-4|TRBJ1-2
ASSDAHYGYT
>TRBV5-5|TRBJ1-3
ASSLYGGTGNTIY
>TRBV6-6|TRBJ1-6
ASAGPQANSPLH
>TRBV7-9|TRBJ2-1
ASKGGAGEGNEQF
>TRBV6-6|TRBJ2-5
ASSWDRGYQETQY
>TRBV9|TRBJ2-7
ASSPGGGVVEQY
>TRBV6-6|TRBJ1-2
ASSYSMDRSNYGYT
>TRBV6-5|TRBJ2-7
ASSYSLAGASEQY
>TRBV28|TRBJ1-1
ASSPGHLNTEAF
>TRBV6-5|TRBJ2-7
ASSSLPGALKEQY
>TRBV28|TRBJ1-4
ASSSRTGPNEKLF
>TRBV5-1|TRBJ2-3
ASSPDPTSGTDTQY
>TRBV5-1|TRBJ2-2
ASSLKTGFLPRPGELF
>TRBV5-1|TRBJ2-7
AIIRVHEQY
>TRBV24-1|TRBJ2-1
ATSDSRAREQF
>TRBV5-1|TRBJ2-1
ASSLGQASYNEQF
>TRBV10-1|TRBJ2-5
ASSTTMTGETQY
>TRBV7-8|TRBJ2-7
ASSLEVRYEQY
>TRBV5-5|TRBJ2-5
ASSLGTGVPREETQY
>TRBV9|TRBJ1-1
ASSVEGRANTEAF
>TRBV21-1|TRBJ2-7
ASSKACANTYEQY
>TRBV23-1|TRBJ2-5
ASRYRALRETQY
>TRBV14|TRBJ2-5
ASSLTSGETQY
>TRBV2|TRBJ2-2
ASSESRDSLTNTGELF